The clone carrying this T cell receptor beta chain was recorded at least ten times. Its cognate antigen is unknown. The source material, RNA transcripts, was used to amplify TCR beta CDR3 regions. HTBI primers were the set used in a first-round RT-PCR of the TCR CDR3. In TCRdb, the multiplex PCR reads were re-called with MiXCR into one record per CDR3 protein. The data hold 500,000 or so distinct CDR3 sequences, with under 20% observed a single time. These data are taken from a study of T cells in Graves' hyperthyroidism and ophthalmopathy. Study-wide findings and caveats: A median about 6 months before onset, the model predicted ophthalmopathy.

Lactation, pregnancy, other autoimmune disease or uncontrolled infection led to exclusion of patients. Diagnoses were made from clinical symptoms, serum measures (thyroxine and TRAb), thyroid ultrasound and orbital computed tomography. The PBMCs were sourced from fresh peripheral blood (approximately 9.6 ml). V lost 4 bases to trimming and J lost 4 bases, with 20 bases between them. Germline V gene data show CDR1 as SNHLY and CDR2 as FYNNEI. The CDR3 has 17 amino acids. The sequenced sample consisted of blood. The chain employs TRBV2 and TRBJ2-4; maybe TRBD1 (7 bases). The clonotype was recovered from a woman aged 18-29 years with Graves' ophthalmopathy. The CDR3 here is CASSARRQGGYKNIQYF. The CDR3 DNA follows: TGTGCCAGCAGTGCCCGGAGACAGGGAGGATATAAAAACATTCAGTACTTC.